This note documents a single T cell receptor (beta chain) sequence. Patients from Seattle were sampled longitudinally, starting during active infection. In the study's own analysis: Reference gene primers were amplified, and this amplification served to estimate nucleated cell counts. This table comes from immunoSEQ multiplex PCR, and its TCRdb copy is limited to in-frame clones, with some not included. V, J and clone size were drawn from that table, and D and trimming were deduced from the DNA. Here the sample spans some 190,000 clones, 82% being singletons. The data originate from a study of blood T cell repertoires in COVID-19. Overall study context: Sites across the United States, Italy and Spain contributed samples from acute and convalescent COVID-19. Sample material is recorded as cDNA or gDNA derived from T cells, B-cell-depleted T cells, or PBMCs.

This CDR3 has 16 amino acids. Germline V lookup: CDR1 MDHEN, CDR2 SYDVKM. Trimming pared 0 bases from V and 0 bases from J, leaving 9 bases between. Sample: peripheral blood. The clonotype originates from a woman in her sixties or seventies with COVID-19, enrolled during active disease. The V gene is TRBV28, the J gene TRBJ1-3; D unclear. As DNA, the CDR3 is TGTGCCAGCAGTTTATGGGGGAGCGACTCTGGAAACACCATATATTTT. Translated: CASSLWGSDSGNTIYF.